This TCR beta chain was identified in a study of CD8 T cells in Susac syndrome. On the study more broadly: Active disease was present in about 6 of the sequenced Susac syndrome patients, and remission in under 10. Treatment status at blood draw for the Susac syndrome patients was therapy-naive, corticosteroids, or intravenous immunoglobulin alone. Study results and limitations: Around 16 Susac-specific public clones were found in total CD8+ repertoires and roughly five in CD8+ TEMRA repertoires.

V was shortened by 6 bases and J by 7 bases, with 19 bases between the two germline ends. Germline V gene sequence: CDR1 LNHDA, CDR2 SQIVND (reference sequence). The CDR3 consists of 15 residues. Of note for this clonotype: What it binds is not known.

The RNA, about 0.45 to 1 ug, was put through reverse transcription using random hexamers. Amplification of TCR beta CDR3 spanned 54 Vbeta and 13 Jbeta via immunoSEQ multiplex PCR. TCRdb processed the immunoSEQ multiplex PCR reads anew with MiXCR; each CDR3 protein has one entry. Seen here are around 95,000 distinct CDR3 sequences, 95% observed once, and the top ten hold less than 0.35%. Sequenced input: CD8+ T cells from PBMCs. The receptor was derived from a human donor with Susac syndrome. This chain connects TRBV19 to TRBJ1-5, with TRBD1 as a possible D gene (5 bases). The CDR3 here is CASSPRGGAGQPQHF. The CDR3 DNA sequence: TGTGCCAGTAGCCCCCGAGGAGGGGCAGGGCAGCCCCAGCATTTT.